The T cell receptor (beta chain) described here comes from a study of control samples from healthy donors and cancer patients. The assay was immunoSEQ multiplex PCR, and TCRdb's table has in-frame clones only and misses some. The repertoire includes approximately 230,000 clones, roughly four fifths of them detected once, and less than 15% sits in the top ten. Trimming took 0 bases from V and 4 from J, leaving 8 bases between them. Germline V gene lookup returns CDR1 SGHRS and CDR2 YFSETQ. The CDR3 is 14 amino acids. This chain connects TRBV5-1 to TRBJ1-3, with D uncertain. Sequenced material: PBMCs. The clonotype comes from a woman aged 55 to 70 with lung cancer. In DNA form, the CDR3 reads TGCGCCAGCAGCTTGGACTCGGAAGGAAACACCATATATTTT. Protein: CASSLDSEGNTIYF.